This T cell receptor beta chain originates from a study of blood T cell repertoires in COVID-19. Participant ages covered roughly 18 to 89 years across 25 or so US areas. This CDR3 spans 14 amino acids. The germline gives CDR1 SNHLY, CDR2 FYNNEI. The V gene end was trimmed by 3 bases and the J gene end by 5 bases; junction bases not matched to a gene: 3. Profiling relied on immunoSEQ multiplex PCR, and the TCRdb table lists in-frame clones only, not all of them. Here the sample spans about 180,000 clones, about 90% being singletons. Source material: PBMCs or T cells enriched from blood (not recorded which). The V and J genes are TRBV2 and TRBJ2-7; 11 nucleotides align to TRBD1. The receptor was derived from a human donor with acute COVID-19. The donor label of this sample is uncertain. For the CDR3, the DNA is TGTGCCAGCAGTGACTGGGACAGGGGGGACGAGCAGTACTTC. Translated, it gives CASSDWDRGDEQYF.